The 16 T cell receptor beta chains below all came from one sample that was sequenced in a study of shared clonotypes between healthy human individuals (dated by TCRdb to 2020 to 2022). Library construction relied on the immunoSEQ multiplex PCR assay. TCRdb retrieved this table from immuneACCESS and kept in-frame rearrangements only. Not all clones are present; in checked studies, unresolved V genes account for under half, and no reason is known for the remainder. Across this sample there are roughly 2.1 million clones, with roughly 91% seen only once. Around 1.7% of the sample is in the top ten clones. CD8 naive samples were CD45RO-negative cells positively selected for CCR7, giving a CD45RA+CCR7+ population that excluded TemRA cells. The specimen was naive CD8+ T cells from PBMCs. What the cell subset or site label conveys for this sample: CD45RA+CCR7+. The receptors come from a man aged 18-30 years in good health. Some clones in this sample may be carry-over from other donors' samples.

The chain links TRBV7-9 to TRBJ2-6, with D maybe TRBD2 (6 bases). Germline values: CDR1 SEHNR, CDR2 FQNEAQ (reference sequence). With 5 bases removed from V and 7 bases from J, the gap between germline ends came to 15 bases. This CDR3 is built from 15 residues. CDR3 amino acids: CASSPPGLGANVLTF. CDR3 nucleotides: TGTGCCAGCAGCCCACCGGGACTGGGAGCCAACGTCCTGACTTTC.

V usage is TRBV9 and J usage is TRBJ1-5; D is undetermined. Trimming shortened V by 2 bases and J by 5 bases, and 5 bases separated the two germline ends. The CDR3 sequence is 12 residues long. Per germline, CDR1 SGDLS and CDR2 YYNGEE. CDR3 loop: CASSVRDQPQHF. The DNA of the CDR3 is TGTGCCAGCAGCGTTCGGGATCAGCCCCAGCATTTT.

On this clone itself: Different DNA sequences within this sample yield the same CDR3. The chain recombines TRBV27 with TRBJ1-2, with 9 bases aligning to TRBD1. The CDR3 runs 13 residues. V trimming: 5 bases; J trimming: 4 bases; junction bases outside the gene matches: 2. The germline CDR1 and CDR2 sequences are MNHEY and SMNVEV (reference sequence). CDR3 coding DNA: TGTGCCAGCAGTATGACAGGGGGCTATGGCTACACCTTC. This encodes CASSMTGGYGYTF.

The chain combines TRBV6-1 with TRBJ2-7; D call uncertain. V lost 7 bases and J 6 bases, leaving 10 bases between the germline ends. The CDR3 is 11 amino acids. Germline CDR1 MNHNS, CDR2 SASEGT. The CDR3 spells CASTLPPEQYF. CDR3 DNA: TGTGCCAGCACCTTGCCACCCGAGCAGTACTTC.

This chain connects TRBV18 to TRBJ2-7; D gene ambiguous. CDR1 KGHSH and CDR2 LQKENI come from the germline V gene. The CDR3 has 15 residues. Trimming stripped 5 bases from V and 2 bases from J, with 16 bases between. CDR3 region: CASSAQSTAAYEQYF. The CDR3, as DNA: TGTGCCAGCTCAGCACAGTCCACGGCGGCCTACGAGCAGTACTTC.

The rearrangement uses TRBV4-3 and TRBJ1-1; 8 nucleotides align to TRBD1. CDR3 length: 15 amino acids. The V gene end was trimmed by 0 bases and the J gene end by 3 bases; junction bases not matched to a gene: 3. Germline V lookup: CDR1 LGHNA, CDR2 YSLEER. The CDR3 nucleotides read TGCGCCAGCAGCCAAGATTCGACAGGGGACACTGAAGCTTTCTTT. It codes for CASSQDSTGDTEAFF.

V gene TRBV11-3 combines with J gene TRBJ2-2; tentatively, D is TRBD1 (7 bases). This CDR3 has 16 residues. V lost 5 bases to trimming and J lost 6 bases, with 19 bases between them. CDR1 is SGHNT, CDR2 YENEEA, per germline. The CDR3 nucleotides are TGTGCCAGCAGCCCAGCAGGGGGGAGTGGGGCCGGGGAGCTGTTTTTT. Protein sequence: CASSPAGGSGAGELFF.

The chain carries TRBV19 and TRBJ1-2, with D tentatively TRBD1 (5 bases). The CDR3 extends over 14 amino acids. Trimming pared 3 bases from V and 7 bases from J, leaving 15 bases between. Per the germline V gene, CDR1 is LNHDA and CDR2 is SQIVND (reference sequence). The CDR3 sequence is CASSMLPGGSGYTF. CDR3 coding DNA: TGTGCCAGTAGTATGTTGCCCGGGGGTTCTGGCTACACCTTC.

On this clone: The same CDR3 arises from other DNA sequences in this sample as well. The chain is built from TRBV10-3 and TRBJ2-5; D may be TRBD1 (5 bases). The CDR3 is 12 residues long. Germline CDR1 and CDR2: ENHRY and SYGVKD. Trimming left V 3 bases short and J 5 bases short, with 7 bases between. The CDR3 DNA reads TGTGCCATCAGTGAATCAGGGGAGACCCAGTACTTC. Translating gives CAISESGETQYF.

This chain joins TRBV7-8 and TRBJ2-2; D possibly matches TRBD1 or TRBD2 (6 bases each). The CDR3 is 15 amino acids. The V gene's germline CDR1 is SGHVS and CDR2 FQNEAQ. V was trimmed by 6 bases and J by 1 base, leaving 12 bases between them. The CDR3 here is CASRPKGGNTGELFF. The CDR3 DNA is TGTGCCAGCAGACCAAAGGGGGGGAACACCGGGGAGCTGTTTTTT.

This clone was seen only a few times. V gene TRBV6-1 combines with J gene TRBJ2-7; D might be TRBD1 or TRBD2, each matching 5 bases. Between the trimmed V and J ends, which lost 2 bases and 4 bases, there was a span of 15 bases. Looked up from germline, CDR1 is MNHNS and CDR2 is SASEGT. The CDR3 consists of 15 residues. In DNA, the CDR3 is TGTGCCAGCAGTGAAAAAGCCCGCAGGGAGTACGAGCAGTACTTC. Protein: CASSEKARREYEQYF.

The chain uses TRBV27 and TRBJ1-2, with D perhaps matching TRBD1 (6 bases). There are 13 residues in the CDR3. Germline CDR1 is MNHEY and CDR2 is SMNVEV (reference sequence). V was pared by 6 bases and J by 7 bases, with 15 bases between. The chain's CDR3 is CASSPNREGGYTF. The CDR3 DNA sequence: TGTGCCAGCAGCCCCAACAGGGAGGGTGGCTACACCTTC.

In the case of this clone: The same CDR3 also results from other DNA sequences found in this sample. The CDR3 spells CASSPGGGEAFF. For the CDR3, the DNA is TGTGCCAGCAGCCCGGGGGGCGGTGAAGCTTTCTTT. The V and J genes are TRBV7-9 and TRBJ1-1; tentatively, D is TRBD1 (6 bases). CDR1 SEHNR and CDR2 FQNEAQ come from the germline V gene (reference sequence). This CDR3 has 12 residues. Trimming removed 5 bases from V and 7 bases from J, with 11 bases in between.

The chain carries TRBV19 and TRBJ1-5; 7 nucleotides agree with TRBD1. CDR3 length equals 15 residues. Germline V gene sequence: CDR1 LNHDA, CDR2 SQIVND (reference sequence). V dropped 3 bases and J dropped 4; count of bases not matched to a gene: 6. CDR3: CASSMFRGANQPQHF. CDR3 DNA sequence: TGTGCCAGTAGTATGTTCAGGGGGGCAAATCAGCCCCAGCATTTT.

The gene calls are TRBV4-1 and TRBJ1-4; 8 nucleotides align to TRBD1. V was clipped by 6 bases and J by 5 bases; unmatched bases: 8. CDR1 MGHRA and CDR2 YSYEKL come from the germline V gene. The CDR3 is 15 amino acids. CDR3 nucleotides: TGCGCCAGCAGTTACGGGACAGGCGCAAATGAAAAACTGTTTTTT. This sequence encodes CASSYGTGANEKLFF.

The chain employs TRBV7-3 and TRBJ2-1; TRBD1 might be the D (5 bases). The germline V and J ends were trimmed by 5 bases and 0 bases, with 14 bases remaining between them. CDR3 length: 16 amino acids. The germline V gene encodes CDR1 SGHTA and CDR2 FQGTGA. The CDR3 here is CASSHSGPSSYNEQFF. For the CDR3, the DNA is TGTGCCAGCAGCCACTCAGGGCCGAGCTCCTACAATGAGCAGTTCTTC.